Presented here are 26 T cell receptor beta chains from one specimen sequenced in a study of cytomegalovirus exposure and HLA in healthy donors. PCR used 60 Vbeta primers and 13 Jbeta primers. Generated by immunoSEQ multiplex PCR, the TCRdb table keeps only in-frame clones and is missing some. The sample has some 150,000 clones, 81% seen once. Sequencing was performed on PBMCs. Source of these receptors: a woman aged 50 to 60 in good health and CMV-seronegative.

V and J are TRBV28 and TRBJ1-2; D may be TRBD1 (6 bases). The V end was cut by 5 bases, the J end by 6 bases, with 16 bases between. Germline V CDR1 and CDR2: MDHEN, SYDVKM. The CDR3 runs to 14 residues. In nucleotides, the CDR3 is TGTGCCAGCAGTGGCGCAGGACAGTTCGATGGCTACACCTTC. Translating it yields CASSGAGQFDGYTF.

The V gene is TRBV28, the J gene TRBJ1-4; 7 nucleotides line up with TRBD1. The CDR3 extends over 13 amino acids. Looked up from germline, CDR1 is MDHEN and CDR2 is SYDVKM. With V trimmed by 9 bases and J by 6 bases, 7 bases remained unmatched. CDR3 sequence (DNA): TGTGCCAGTATCCAGGGGGGAGATGAAAAACTGTTTTTT. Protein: CASIQGGDEKLFF.

CDR3 in amino acids: CASGRGLGYGYTF. CDR3 coding DNA: TGTGCCAGCGGGCGGGGGCTGGGGTATGGCTACACCTTC. The rearrangement links TRBV11-2 to TRBJ1-2; a possible D gene is TRBD1 (6 bases). Trimming pared 8 bases from V and 5 bases from J, leaving 15 bases between. Germline CDR1 is SGHAT and CDR2 is FQNNGV. This CDR3 spans 13 amino acids.

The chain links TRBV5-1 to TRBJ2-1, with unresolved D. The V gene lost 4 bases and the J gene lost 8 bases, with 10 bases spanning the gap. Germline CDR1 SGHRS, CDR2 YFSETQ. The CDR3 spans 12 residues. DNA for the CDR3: TGCGCCAGCAGCCCCAATTTTTATGAGCAGTTCTTC. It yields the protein CASSPNFYEQFF.

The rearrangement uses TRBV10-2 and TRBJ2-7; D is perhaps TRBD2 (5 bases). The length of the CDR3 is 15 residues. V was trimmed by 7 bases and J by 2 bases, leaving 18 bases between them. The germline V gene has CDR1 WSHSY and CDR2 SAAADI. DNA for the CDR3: TGCGCCAGCACTGAAGTAGCGCAACTGGCCTACGAGCAGTACTTC. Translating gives CASTEVAQLAYEQYF.

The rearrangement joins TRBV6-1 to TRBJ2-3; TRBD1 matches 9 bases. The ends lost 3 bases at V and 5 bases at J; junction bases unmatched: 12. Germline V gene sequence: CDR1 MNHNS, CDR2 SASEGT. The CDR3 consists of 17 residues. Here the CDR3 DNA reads TGTGCCAGCAGTGAGTTTTCCGGGACAGGGAATAGAGATACGCAGTATTTT. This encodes CASSEFSGTGNRDTQYF.

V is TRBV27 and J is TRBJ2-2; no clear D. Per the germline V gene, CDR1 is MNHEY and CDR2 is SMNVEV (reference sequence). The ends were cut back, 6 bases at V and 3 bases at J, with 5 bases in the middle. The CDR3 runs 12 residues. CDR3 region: CASSEYTGELFF. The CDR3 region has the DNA TGTGCCAGCAGCGAGTACACCGGGGAGCTGTTTTTT.

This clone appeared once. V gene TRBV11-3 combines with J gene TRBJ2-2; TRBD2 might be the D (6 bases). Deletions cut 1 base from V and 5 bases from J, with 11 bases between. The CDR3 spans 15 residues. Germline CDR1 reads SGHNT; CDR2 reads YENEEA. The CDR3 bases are TGTGCCAGCAGCTTAGGGATTAGCGGTACCGGGGAGCTGTTTTTT. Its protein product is CASSLGISGTGELFF. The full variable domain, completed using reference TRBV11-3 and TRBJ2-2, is EAGVVQSPRYKIIEKKQPVAFWCNPISGHNTLYWYLQNLGQGPELLIRYENEEAVDDSQLPKDRFSAERLKGVDSTLKIQPAELGDSAVYLCASSLGISGTGELFFGEGSRLTVL.

The CDR3 is CASTLNRGAGTEAFF. The CDR3 nucleotides read TGTGCCAGCACCCTAAACCGGGGGGCAGGGACTGAAGCTTTCTTT. The V call is TRBV7-2, the J call TRBJ1-1; D is possibly TRBD1 (6 bases). The germline V and J ends were trimmed by 7 bases and 5 bases, with 20 bases remaining between them. CDR3 length: 15 residues. CDR1 is SGHTA, CDR2 FQGNSA, per germline.

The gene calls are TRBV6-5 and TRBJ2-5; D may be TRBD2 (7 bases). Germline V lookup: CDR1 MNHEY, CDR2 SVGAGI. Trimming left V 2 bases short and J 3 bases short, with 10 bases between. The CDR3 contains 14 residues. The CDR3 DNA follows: TGTGCCAGCAGTTACCGCGGGGGCGAAGAGACCCAGTACTTC. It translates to CASSYRGGEETQYF.

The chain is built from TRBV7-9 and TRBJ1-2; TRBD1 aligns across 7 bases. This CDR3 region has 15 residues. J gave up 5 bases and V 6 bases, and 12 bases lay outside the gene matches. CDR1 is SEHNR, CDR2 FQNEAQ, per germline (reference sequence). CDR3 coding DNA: TGTGCCAGCAGGGAGGAGGAGACAGGGTTTTATGGCTACACCTTC. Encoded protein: CASREEETGFYGYTF.

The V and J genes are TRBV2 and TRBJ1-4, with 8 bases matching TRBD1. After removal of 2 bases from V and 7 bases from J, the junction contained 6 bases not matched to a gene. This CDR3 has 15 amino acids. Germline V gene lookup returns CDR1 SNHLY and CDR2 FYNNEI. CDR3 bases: TGTGCCAGCAGTGAATTTCAGGGGGCTGGTGAAAAACTGTTTTTT. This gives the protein CASSEFQGAGEKLFF.

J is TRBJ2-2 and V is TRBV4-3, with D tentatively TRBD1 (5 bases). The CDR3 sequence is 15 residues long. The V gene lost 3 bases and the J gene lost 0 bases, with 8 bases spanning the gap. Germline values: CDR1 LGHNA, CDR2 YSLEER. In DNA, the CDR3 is TGCGCCAGCAGCCAGGAGACAGCGAACACCGGGGAGCTGTTTTTT. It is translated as CASSQETANTGELFF.

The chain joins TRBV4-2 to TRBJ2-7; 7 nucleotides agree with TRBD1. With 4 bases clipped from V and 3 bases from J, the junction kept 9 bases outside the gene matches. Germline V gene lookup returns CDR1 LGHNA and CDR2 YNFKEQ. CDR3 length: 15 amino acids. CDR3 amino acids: CASSRTGQADYEQYF. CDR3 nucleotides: TGTGCCAGCAGCCGAACAGGACAGGCAGACTACGAGCAGTACTTC.

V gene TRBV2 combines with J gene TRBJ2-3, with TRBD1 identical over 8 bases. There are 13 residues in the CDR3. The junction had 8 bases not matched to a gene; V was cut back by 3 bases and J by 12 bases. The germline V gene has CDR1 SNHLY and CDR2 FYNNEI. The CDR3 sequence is CASSDGTGGYQYF. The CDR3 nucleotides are TGTGCCAGCAGTGATGGAACAGGGGGATATCAGTATTTT.

The CDR3, as DNA: TGCGCCAGCAGCCAAGACCCGGACAGGGGAAACACCATATATTTT. Amino acid sequence: CASSQDPDRGNTIYF. The chain uses TRBV4-1 and TRBJ1-3; 7 bases are shared with TRBD1. Germline assignment: CDR1 MGHRA and CDR2 YSYEKL. The trim removed 0 bases at V and 4 bases at J, leaving 3 bases unmatched. This CDR3 contains 15 residues.

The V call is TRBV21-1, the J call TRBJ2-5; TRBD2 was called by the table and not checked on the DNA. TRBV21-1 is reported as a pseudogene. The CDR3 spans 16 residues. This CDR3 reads CASSTRLAEYQETQYF. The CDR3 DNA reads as TGTGCCAGCAGCACAAGACTAGCGGAGTACCAAGAGACCCAGTACTTC.

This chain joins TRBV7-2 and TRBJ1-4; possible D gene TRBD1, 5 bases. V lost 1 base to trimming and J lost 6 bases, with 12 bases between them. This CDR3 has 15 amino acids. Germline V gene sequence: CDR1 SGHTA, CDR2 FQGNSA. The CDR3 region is CASSLVGGRDEKLFF. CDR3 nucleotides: TGTGCCAGCAGCTTAGTGGGGGGAAGGGATGAAAAACTGTTTTTT.

The CDR3 DNA reads as TGTGCCAGCAGCCCGCGCCCACTAGCGGGGGGGCGGGAGACCCAGTACTTC. It specifies CASSPRPLAGGRETQYF. The rearrangement links TRBV4-2 to TRBJ2-5; TRBD2 matches 13 bases. V was pared by 4 bases and J by 5 bases, with 10 bases of the junction left unmatched. The CDR3 loop spans 17 amino acids. Looked up from germline, CDR1 is LGHNA and CDR2 is YNFKEQ.

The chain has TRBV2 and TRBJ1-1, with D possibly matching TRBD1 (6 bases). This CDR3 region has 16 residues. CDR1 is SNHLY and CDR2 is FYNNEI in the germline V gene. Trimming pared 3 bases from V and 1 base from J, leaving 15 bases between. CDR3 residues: CASSETHREGNTEAFF. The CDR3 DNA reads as TGTGCCAGCAGTGAGACTCACAGGGAGGGGAACACTGAAGCTTTCTTT.

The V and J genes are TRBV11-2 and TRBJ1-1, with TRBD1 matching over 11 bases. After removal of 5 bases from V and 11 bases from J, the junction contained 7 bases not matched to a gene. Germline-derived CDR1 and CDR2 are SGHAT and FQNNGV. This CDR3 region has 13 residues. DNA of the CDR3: TGTGCCAGCAGCCAGGACAGGGGGCGCGTGGCTTTCTTT. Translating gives CASSQDRGRVAFF.

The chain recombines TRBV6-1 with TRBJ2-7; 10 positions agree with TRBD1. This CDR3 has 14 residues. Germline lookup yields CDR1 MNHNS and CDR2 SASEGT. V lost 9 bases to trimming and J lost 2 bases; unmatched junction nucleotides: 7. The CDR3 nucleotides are TGTGCCAGTATGACAGGGGGCGCTCCCTACGAGCAGTACTTC. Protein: CASMTGGAPYEQYF.

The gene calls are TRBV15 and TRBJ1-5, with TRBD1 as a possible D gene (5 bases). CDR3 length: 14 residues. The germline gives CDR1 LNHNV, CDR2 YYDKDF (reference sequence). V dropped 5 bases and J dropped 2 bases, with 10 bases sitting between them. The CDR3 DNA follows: TGTGCCACCAGCTGGAGGGACGGCAATCAGCCCCAGCATTTT. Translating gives CATSWRDGNQPQHF. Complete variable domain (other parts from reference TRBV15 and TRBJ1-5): DAMVIQNPRYQVTQFGKPVTLSCSQTLNHNVMYWYQQKSSQAPKLLFHYYDKDFNNEADTPDNFQSRRPNTSFCFLDIRSPGLGDTAMYLCATSWRDGNQPQHFGDGTRLSIL.

CDR3 amino acids: CASSWRQGSYNSPLHF. CDR3 nucleotides: TGTGCCAGCAGCTGGCGACAGGGATCGTATAATTCACCCCTCCACTTT. The rearrangement links TRBV7-2 to TRBJ1-6; 7 nucleotides match TRBD1. The ends lost 4 bases at V and 4 bases at J; junction bases unmatched: 7. The CDR3 spans 16 residues. Germline assignment: CDR1 SGHTA and CDR2 FQGNSA.

The chain's CDR3 is CASSYPGQGEQYF. The DNA for the CDR3 is TGTGCCAGCAGTTACCCCGGACAGGGGGAGCAGTACTTC. This chain links TRBV6-5 with TRBJ2-5; 10 nucleotides match TRBD1. Germline V gene data show CDR1 as MNHEY and CDR2 as SVGAGI. The J segment lost 11 bases and the V segment lost 2 bases, leaving 5 bases of the junction unmatched. The CDR3 extends over 13 amino acids.

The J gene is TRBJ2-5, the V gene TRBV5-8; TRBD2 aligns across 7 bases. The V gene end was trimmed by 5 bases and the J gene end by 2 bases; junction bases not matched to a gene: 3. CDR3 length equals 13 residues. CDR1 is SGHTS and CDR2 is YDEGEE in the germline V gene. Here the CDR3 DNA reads TGTGCCAGCAGGGTGGGGGGGCAAGAGACCCAGTACTTC. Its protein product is CASRVGGQETQYF.